The sequence of this TCR beta chain was determined in a study of OX40 agonist ivuxolimab in advanced cancers. This CDR3 is 15 amino acids long. Trimming removed 10 bases from V and 3 bases from J; junction bases left unmatched: 13. Germline loops: CDR1 MNHEY, CDR2 SVGAGI. Generated by immunoSEQ multiplex PCR, the TCRdb table keeps only in-frame clones and is missing some. The data show tens of thousands of clones, about 88% seen once. This receptor was identified in an adult with an advanced solid tumor such as melanoma, head and neck, liver or kidney cancer. The source material was CD4+ or CD8+ T cells sorted from blood, sampled in a trial of the OX40 agonist ivuxolimab. The rearrangement joins TRBV6-5 to TRBJ2-5, with 8 bases identical to TRBD2. This CDR3 reads CATHAANGGEETQYF. The CDR3 DNA is TGTGCCACCCATGCCGCTAACGGGGGGGAAGAGACCCAGTACTTC.